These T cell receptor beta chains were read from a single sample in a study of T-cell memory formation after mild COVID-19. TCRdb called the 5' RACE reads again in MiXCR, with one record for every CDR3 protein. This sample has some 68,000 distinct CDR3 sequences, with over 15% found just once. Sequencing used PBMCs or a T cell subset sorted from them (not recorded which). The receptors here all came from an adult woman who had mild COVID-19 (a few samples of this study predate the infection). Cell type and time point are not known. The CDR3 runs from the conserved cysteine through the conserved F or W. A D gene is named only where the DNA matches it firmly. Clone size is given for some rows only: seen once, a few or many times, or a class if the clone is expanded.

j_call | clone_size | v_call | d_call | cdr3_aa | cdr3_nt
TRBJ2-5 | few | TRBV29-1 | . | CSVEEFRPQETQYF | TGCAGCGTTGAGGAGTTTAGACCCCAAGAGACCCAGTACTTC
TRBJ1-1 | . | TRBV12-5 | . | CASGSTVMNTEAFF | TGTGCTAGTGGTTCGACAGTCATGAACACTGAAGCTTTCTTT
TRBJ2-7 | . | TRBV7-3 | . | CASSLEGGPSYEQYF | TGTGCCAGCAGCTTAGAGGGGGGCCCTTCCTACGAGCAGTACTTC
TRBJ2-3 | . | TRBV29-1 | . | CSVESGAITDTQYF | TGCAGCGTCGAGTCAGGGGCCATCACAGATACGCAGTATTTT
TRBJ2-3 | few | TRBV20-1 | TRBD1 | CSATKTGTSTDTQYF | TGCAGTGCTACTAAGACAGGGACCAGCACAGATACGCAGTATTTT
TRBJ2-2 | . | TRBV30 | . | CAWSVDSQGSGPTGELFF | TGTGCCTGGAGTGTAGATAGCCAGGGTAGTGGACCCACCGGGGAGCTGTTTTTT
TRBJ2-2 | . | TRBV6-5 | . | CASTPAAGAGELFF | TGTGCCAGCACCCCCGCGGCGGGCGCCGGGGAGCTGTTTTTT
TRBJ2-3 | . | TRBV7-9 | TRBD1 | CASSPTTGVDADTQYF | TGTGCCAGCAGCCCCACCACAGGGGTGGATGCAGATACGCAGTATTTT
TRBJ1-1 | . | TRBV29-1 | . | CSVEGGPLNTEAFF | TGCAGCGTTGAAGGGGGCCCTTTGAACACTGAAGCTTTCTTT
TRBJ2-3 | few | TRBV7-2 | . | CASSFPGASEDTQYF | TGTGCCAGCAGCTTCCCCGGGGCTAGCGAAGATACGCAGTATTTT
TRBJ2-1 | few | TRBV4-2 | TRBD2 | CASSHGLGDNEQFF | TGTGCCAGCAGCCACGGACTAGGGGACAATGAGCAGTTCTTC
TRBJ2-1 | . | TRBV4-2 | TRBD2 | CASSQVLKREIHNEQFF | TGTGCCAGCAGCCAAGTTTTGAAGCGGGAGATCCACAATGAGCAGTTCTTC
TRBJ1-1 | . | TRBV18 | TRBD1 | CASSPKTGRAEAFF | TGTGCCAGCTCACCAAAGACAGGGAGGGCTGAAGCTTTCTTT
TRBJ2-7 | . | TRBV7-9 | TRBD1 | CASSSRQGPYEQYF | TGTGCCAGCAGCTCCCGACAGGGGCCCTACGAGCAGTACTTC
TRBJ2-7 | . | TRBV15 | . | CATSRDGDRDSNEQYF | TGTGCCACCAGCAGAGACGGCGACAGGGACTCCAACGAGCAGTACTTC
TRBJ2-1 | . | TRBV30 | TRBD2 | CARASGITDEQFF | TGTGCCCGAGCCAGCGGGATTACGGATGAGCAGTTCTTC
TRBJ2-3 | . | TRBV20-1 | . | CSARDLIAGGILDTQYF | TGCAGTGCTAGAGATCTAATCGCAGGCGGAATACTAGATACGCAGTATTTT
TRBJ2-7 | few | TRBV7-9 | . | CASSPGPRGEQYF | TGTGCCAGCAGCCCCGGACCCAGGGGAGAGCAGTACTTC